Given below is one TCR beta chain in context. This receptor's antigen is unknown. One end of the junction is discordant with germline, which a read error may explain. The data belong to a study of blood T cell repertoires in COVID-19 (dated by TCRdb to 2020 to 2022). For the wider study: Collaborator samples came from the United States, Italy and Spain and covered acute and convalescent phases of COVID-19. The material from the prospective study consisted of cDNA or gDNA derived from T cells, B-cell-depleted T cells, or PBMCs. The dataset comprised deeply sampled blood TCRbeta repertoires from subjects exposed to, actively infected with, or recovered from COVID-19. The repertoires were made available in a free public database intended to serve as a resource for research on the immune response to SARS-CoV-2. The samples were drawn from two sources: the first 160 participants of the ongoing ImmuneRACE study, and 1,000 to 1,500 subjects contributed by 6 global collaborators. The sample metadata nearly always contained a de-identified subject ID, COVID-19 status, age in years and sex. Where available, HLA class I and class II types were obtained from metadata supplied by the sample provider rather than from assay-based typing. Overall results and qualifications from the work: The amount of clinical and demographic metadata varied by source and participant and was provided uncurated.

The immunoSEQ Assay, a bias-controlled multiplex PCR, was used to amplify TCRbeta CDR3 regions from genomic DNA. Processing in the source paper ran as follows. The number of nucleated cells in each sample was estimated by amplification of reference gene primers within the assay. Sequence reads were collapsed and filtered to measure the absolute abundance of every unique TCRbeta CDR3 rearrangement. For each sample, productive Simpson clonality was calculated as the square root of Simpson's diversity index over productive rearrangements. Sourced from immuneACCESS, this table was stored by TCRdb with only in-frame sequences that have V and J called. A share of the clones is absent; for the studies checked, an unresolved V gene accounts for under half, and the remainder has no known explanation. V and J calls and clone size are copied from that table; D and trimming were computed from the DNA. The sample has about 34,000 clones on record, 90% to 95% of them singletons. The ten largest clones capture approximately 41% of the sample.

The collaborating institutions used their own protocols to collect whole blood in K2EDTA tubes. Collaborator samples were shipped for TCRbeta analysis as frozen whole blood, isolated PBMCs, or DNA extracted from either sample type. The CDR3 contains 14 residues, cysteine and phenylalanine counted. Solely the CDR3 DNA is kept, with 42 bases framed from the first base. CDR1 and CDR2, looked up from the germline V gene, are KGHDR and SFDVKD. The chain employs TRBV24-1 and TRBJ2-1; perhaps TRBD2 is the D gene, with 5 bases matching. The specimen sequenced was peripheral blood. The clonotype originates from a man in his sixties with active or convalescent COVID-19. The nucleotides are TGTGCCACCAGTGTCGGACTGCTGTCCTCGGAGCGGTTCTTC. Its translation reads: CATSVGLLSSERFF.